The rows below give T cell receptor beta chains drawn from one sample of a study of graft-versus-host responses after intestinal transplantation. Libraries were prepared by immunoSEQ multiplex PCR; TCRdb keeps only in-frame clonotypes and omits some of them. The sample holds some 70,000 clones; more than 75% are singletons and the top ten take about 8%. These receptors' targets are unknown. Material: unstimulated CD8+ T cells sorted from spleen or lymph node cells, obtained before transplant. These receptors all stem from a human donor who was the organ donor for an intestinal transplant. The CDR3 runs from the conserved cysteine through the conserved F or W. D genes are given only for firm matches. Rows give clone size only sometimes, using once, few, many, or a class for an expanded clone.

v_gene	abundance	d_gene	j_gene	CDR3nt	CDR3aa
TRBV5-8	-	TRBD1	TRBJ1-6	TGTGCCAGCAGCCCATCCGGGACAGGGAGCTCCTATAATTCACCCCTCCACTTT	CASSPSGTGSSYNSPLHF
TRBV20-1	few	-	TRBJ2-7	TGCAGTGCTAGTGTAGTAAACGAGCAGTACTTC	CSASVVNEQYF
TRBV9	-	-	TRBJ1-2	TGTGCCAGCAGCGTAGGGGAGGATTCAGACCCTACTGGCTACACCTTC	CASSVGEDSDPTGYTF
TRBV9	once	-	TRBJ1-5	TGTGCCAGCAGCGTAGGGGCAGCTAATCAGCCCCAGCATTTT	CASSVGAANQPQHF
TRBV19	-	-	TRBJ2-2	TGTGCCAGTAGTATTGGAGGGTTGGGGGAGCTGTTTTTT	CASSIGGLGELFF
TRBV6-1	-	-	TRBJ2-3	TGTGCCAGCAGTGAGGGGGAAACAGATACGCAGTATTTT	CASSEGETDTQYF
TRBV9	-	-	TRBJ1-4	TGTGCCAGCAGCGCAGGATCTGGGGTTGAAAAACTGTTTTTT	CASSAGSGVEKLFF
TRBV28	-	TRBD1	TRBJ2-7	TGTGCCAGCAGTCCGCGAAGGACAGGGGTATCGGGGGAGCAGTACTTC	CASSPRRTGVSGEQYF
TRBV27	-	TRBD1	TRBJ1-4	TGTGCCAGCAGTCGACAGGGACAGGGGGCGCCGGATGAAAAACTGTTTTTT	CASSRQGQGAPDEKLFF
TRBV7-3	few	-	TRBJ1-1	TGTGCCAGCAGCCCACAACCAATAGTGAACACTGAAGCTTTCTTT	CASSPQPIVNTEAFF
TRBV27	-	-	TRBJ1-5	TGTGCCAGCAGTCTGGGGGGGGGCAATCAGCCCCAGCATTTT	CASSLGGGNQPQHF
TRBV28	once	TRBD1	TRBJ2-7	TGTGCCAGCAGCTTGGGACAGGGGGTCGAGCAGTACTTC	CASSLGQGVEQYF
TRBV28	-	TRBD1	TRBJ2-3	TGTGCCAGCAGTTGGGGGACAGTTTCAGTTTACGATACGCAGTATTTT	CASSWGTVSVYDTQYF
TRBV6-1	few	TRBD2	TRBJ2-1	TGTGCCAGCAGTGAAGCTAGCGGGGGGGCCAATGAGCAGTTCTTC	CASSEASGGANEQFF
TRBV4-1	-	-	TRBJ2-7	TGCGCCAGCAGCCTCAACATCTACTACGAGCAGTACTTC	CASSLNIYYEQYF
TRBV4-2	-	-	TRBJ2-3	TGTGCCAGCAGCCCGGGGGCAGCAAATACGCAGTATTTT	CASSPGAANTQYF